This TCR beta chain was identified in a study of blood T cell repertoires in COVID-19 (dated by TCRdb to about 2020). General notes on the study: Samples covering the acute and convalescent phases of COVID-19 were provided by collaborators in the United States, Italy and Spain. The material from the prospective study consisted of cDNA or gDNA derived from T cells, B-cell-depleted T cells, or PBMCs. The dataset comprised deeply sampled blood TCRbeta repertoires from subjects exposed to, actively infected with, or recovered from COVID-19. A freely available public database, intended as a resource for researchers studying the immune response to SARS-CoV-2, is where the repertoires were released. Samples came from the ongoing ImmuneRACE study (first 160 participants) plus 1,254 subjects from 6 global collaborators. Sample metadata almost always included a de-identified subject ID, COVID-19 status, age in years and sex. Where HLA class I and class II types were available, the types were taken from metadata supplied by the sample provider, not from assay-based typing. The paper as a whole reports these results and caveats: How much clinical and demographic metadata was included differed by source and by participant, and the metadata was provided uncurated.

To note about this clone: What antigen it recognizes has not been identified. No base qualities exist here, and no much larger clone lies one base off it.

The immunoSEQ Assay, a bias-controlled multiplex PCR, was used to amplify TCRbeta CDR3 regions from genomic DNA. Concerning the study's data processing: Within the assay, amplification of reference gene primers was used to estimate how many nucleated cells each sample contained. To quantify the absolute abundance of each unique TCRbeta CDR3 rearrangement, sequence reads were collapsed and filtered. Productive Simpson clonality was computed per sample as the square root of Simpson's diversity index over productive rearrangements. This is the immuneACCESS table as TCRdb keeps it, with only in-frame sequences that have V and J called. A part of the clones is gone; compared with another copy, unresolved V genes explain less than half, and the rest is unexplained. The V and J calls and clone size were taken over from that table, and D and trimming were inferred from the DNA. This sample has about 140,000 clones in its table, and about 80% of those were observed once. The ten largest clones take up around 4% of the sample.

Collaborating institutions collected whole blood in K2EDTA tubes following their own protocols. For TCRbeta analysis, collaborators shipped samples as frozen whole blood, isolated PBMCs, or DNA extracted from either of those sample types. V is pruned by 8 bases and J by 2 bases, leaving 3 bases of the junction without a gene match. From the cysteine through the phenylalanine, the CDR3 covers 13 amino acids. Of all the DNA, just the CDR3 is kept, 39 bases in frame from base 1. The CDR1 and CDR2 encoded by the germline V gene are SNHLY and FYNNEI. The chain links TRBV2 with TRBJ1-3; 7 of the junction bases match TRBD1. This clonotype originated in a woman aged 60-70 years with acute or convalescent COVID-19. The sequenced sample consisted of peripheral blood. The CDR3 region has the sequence CASRGTAGNTIYF. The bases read TGTGCCAGCCGAGGGACAGCTGGAAACACCATATATTTT. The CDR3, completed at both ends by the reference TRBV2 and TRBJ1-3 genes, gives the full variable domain EPEVTQTPSHQVTQMGQEVILRCVPISNHLYFYWYRQILGQKVEFLVSFYNNEISEKSEIFDDQFSVERPDGSNFTLKIRSTKLEDSAMYFCASRGTAGNTIYFGEGSWLTVV.